This TCR beta chain was captured in a study of graft-versus-host responses after intestinal transplantation. Study-wide context: Among the recipients, all got anti-thymocyte globulin induction and then tacrolimus and steroids for about 3 years. General observations from the study: Recipient marrow held GvH clones, some first seen in ileum or blood. The presence of high graft-versus-host to host-versus-graft clonal ratios in allografts characterized patients with graft-donor T cell macrochimerism.

This CDR3 has 14 residues. Germline-derived CDR1 and CDR2 are MNHEY and SMNVEV (reference sequence). Trimming cost V 5 bases and J 1 base, with 9 bases left between them. Sequencing was performed with immunoSEQ multiplex PCR; in TCRdb, only in-frame clones are kept and a portion is missing. The data show 50,000 to 80,000 clones, 90% to 95% seen once. Turning to this clone: What it recognizes is unknown.

Sample: unstimulated CD8+ T cells sorted from spleen or lymph node cells, taken before transplant. The sequence was collected from a human donor who was the organ donor for an intestinal transplant. The chain uses TRBV27 and TRBJ1-5; D not certain. In DNA form, the CDR3 reads TGTGCCAGCAGTCCCCTCTCCAGCAATCAGCCCCAGCATTTT. It specifies CASSPLSSNQPQHF.